This T cell receptor (beta chain) was identified in a study of blood T cell repertoires in COVID-19. For the study at large: The analysed material was cDNA or gDNA that came from T cells, B-cell-depleted T cells, or PBMCs.

The assay was immunoSEQ multiplex PCR, and TCRdb's table has in-frame clones only and misses some. The table has tens of thousands of clones, roughly 80% seen once; the top ten hold around 4.5%. The clonotype originates from a man between 50 and 59 years old with active COVID-19. The sample taken for sequencing was peripheral blood.

The CDR3 sequence is CASSLETAYEQYF. CDR3 nucleotides: TGTGCCAGCAGCTTGGAGACAGCCTACGAGCAGTACTTC. This chain joins TRBV5-5 and TRBJ2-7; a possible D gene is TRBD1 (5 bases). Trimming left V 0 bases short and J 2 bases short, with 6 bases between. The germline gives CDR1 SGHKS, CDR2 YYEKEE (reference sequence). The CDR3 length is 13 residues.